This T cell receptor beta chain is drawn from a study of T cell repertoires in cytomegalovirus infection. In the study overall: CMV epitopes that were recently identified and HLA-C-restricted were used alongside well-studied HLA-B-restricted ones. Signatures in public TCR beta sequences pointed to both CMV infection and matching HLA type.

TCRdb ran MiXCR on the reads and lists one entry per CDR3 protein. The table lists 750,000 to 900,000 distinct CDR3 sequences, about 28% of them singletons. Whole-study results and caveats: The study identified carriers of CMV plus the relevant HLA from cumulative public TCR beta family frequency. What dominated the ex vivo response were HLA-C-restricted CMV-specific TCR beta clonotypes.

This clonotype was counted a few times. Its antigen is not identified. Sequencing used cultured CD8+ T cells from PBMCs, obtained from culture after CMV antigen stimulation. The TCR comes from a human donor in good health (CMV status not recorded). Some clones in this sample may be carry-over from other donors' samples.

DNA of the CDR3: TGTGCCAGTGGGACAGGTAGCACAGATACGCAGTATTTT. Translating it yields CASGTGSTDTQYF. This chain connects TRBV7-6 to TRBJ2-3; TRBD1 matches at 8 bases. The junction had 2 bases not matched to a gene; V was cut back by 9 bases and J by 0 bases. CDR1 SGHVS and CDR2 FNYEAQ come from the germline V gene. CDR3 length equals 13 residues.